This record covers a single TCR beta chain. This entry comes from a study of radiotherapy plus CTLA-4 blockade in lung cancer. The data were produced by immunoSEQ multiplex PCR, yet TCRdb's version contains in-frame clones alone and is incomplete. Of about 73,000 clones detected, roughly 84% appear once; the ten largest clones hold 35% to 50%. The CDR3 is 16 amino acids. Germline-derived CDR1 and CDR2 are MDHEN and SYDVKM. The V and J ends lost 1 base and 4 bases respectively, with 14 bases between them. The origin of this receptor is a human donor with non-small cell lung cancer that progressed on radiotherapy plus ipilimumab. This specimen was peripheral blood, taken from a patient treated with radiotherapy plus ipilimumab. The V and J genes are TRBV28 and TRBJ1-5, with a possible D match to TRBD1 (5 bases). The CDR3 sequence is CASSLLRGGTNQPQHF. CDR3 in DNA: TGTGCCAGCAGTTTATTACGGGGGGGAACGAATCAGCCCCAGCATTTT.